This T cell receptor (beta chain) was observed in a study of CD8 T cells in Susac syndrome. Germline V gene lookup returns CDR1 MGHRA and CDR2 YSYEKL. The CDR3 runs 13 residues. Trimming removed 4 bases at V and 8 bases at J, with 13 bases between. CD8+ and CD4+ blood T cells underwent TCR beta sequencing. RNA in amounts of about 0.5 to 1 ug was reverse transcribed with random hexamers. Across 54 Vbeta and 13 Jbeta, immunoSEQ multiplex PCR amplified TCR beta CDR3. TCRdb called the immunoSEQ multiplex PCR reads again in MiXCR, with one record for every CDR3 protein. This table has about 140,000 distinct CDR3 sequences, approximately 95% appearing once.

Sequenced sample: CD8+ T cells from PBMCs. The chain joins TRBV4-1 to TRBJ2-3; D unclear. The TCR was taken from a human donor in good health. The CDR3 region is CASSPLSSRTQYF. CDR3 bases: TGCGCCAGCAGCCCCTTGAGCTCCCGTACGCAGTATTTT.